What follows describes a single T cell receptor beta chain. Antigen: not known. This entry is derived from a study of cytotoxic CD8 clonotypes in ibrutinib-treated CLL. Study results and caveats: Among the clonotypes, public ones were uncommon and contracted or held stable on treatment.

TCRdb's copy holds only in-frame clones and misses some; the assay was immunoSEQ multiplex PCR. Of about 250,000 clones listed, roughly 74% are singletons. The V and J ends lost 5 bases and 7 bases respectively, with 20 bases between them. The CDR3 has 16 residues. Germline CDR1 is SEHNR and CDR2 is FQNEAQ (reference sequence). The source of this sequence is a human donor with chronic lymphocytic leukemia. V usage is TRBV7-9 and J usage is TRBJ1-4; D gene unclear. Here the sequenced sample was PBMCs, taken after 24 months of ibrutinib treatment. CDR3 nucleotides: TGTGCCAGCAGCCAGATGGACGCCGAATCAAGTGAAAAACTGTTTTTT. The encoded protein is CASSQMDAESSEKLFF.